The count of the clone carrying this T cell receptor beta chain is one. Its antigen is undetermined. This sample is drawn from a study of glioma-infiltrating T cells after dendritic cell vaccination. General observations from the study: TCR clonality showed no direct relationship with survival. The cohort had few patients with full blood and tumor sets.

Input was around 1.9 ug genomic DNA, or all available if less. Assay: immunoSEQ multiplex PCR; the TCRdb copy retains only in-frame clones and omits some. The top ten hold over 2% of the sample, which has around 90,000 clones, approximately 75% seen once. This sample's time point: after dendritic cell vaccination, including at tumor progression/relapse. Fresh-frozen tumor tissue and more than two years of survival data were available for all. V trimming: 3 bases; J trimming: 4 bases; junction bases outside the gene matches: 4. Germline CDR1 is SEHNR and CDR2 is FQNEAQ (reference sequence). The CDR3 has 14 residues.

The chain employs TRBV7-9 and TRBJ2-7; 9 bases line up with TRBD1. The starting material was blood, obtained after dendritic cell vaccination. This receptor was obtained from a human donor with glioblastoma. The CDR3 region is CASSLLGQGYEQYF. CDR3 in DNA: TGTGCCAGCAGCTTGCTAGGACAGGGGTACGAGCAGTACTTC.